Described below is a single T cell receptor (beta chain) sequence and its context. The CDR3 runs 14 residues. Per germline, CDR1 SGHRS and CDR2 YFSETQ. The V segment lost 3 bases and the J segment 4 bases; nucleotides outside the gene matches: 3. The data derive from a study of blood T cell repertoires in COVID-19. Study information: From the United States, Italy and Spain came samples of acute and convalescent COVID-19. T cells, B-cell-depleted T cells, or PBMCs supplied cDNA or gDNA.

Participants came from about 24 US areas, aged about 18 to 89 years. Libraries were prepared by immunoSEQ multiplex PCR; TCRdb keeps only in-frame clonotypes and omits some of them. The table includes roughly 130,000 clones, 84% detected once. Sequencing was performed on PBMCs or T cells enriched from blood (not recorded which). The sequence derives from a woman aged 45-65 years with acute COVID-19. This chain links TRBV5-1 with TRBJ1-2, with 10 positions matching TRBD1. This CDR3 is CASSSTGGLYGYTF. For the CDR3, the DNA is TGCGCCAGCAGCTCGACAGGGGGCCTCTATGGCTACACCTTC.